This passage covers 22 T cell receptor beta chains from one sample sequenced in a study of blood T cell repertoires in COVID-19. Measured with immunoSEQ multiplex PCR; TCRdb has only the in-frame clones, and not every one. The table records 70,000 to 85,000 clones, around nine tenths of them present only once. The sequencing input was peripheral blood. The receptors shown here come from an older woman with acute or convalescent COVID-19.

The V call is TRBV28, the J call TRBJ1-2, with 8 bases identical to TRBD1. Germline V gene data show CDR1 as MDHEN and CDR2 as SYDVKM. The CDR3 has 14 residues. J lost 6 bases, V lost 2 bases, and 5 bases had no gene match. The CDR3 reads CASSLETGDHGYTF. The CDR3 coding sequence is TGTGCCAGCAGTTTAGAGACAGGGGACCATGGCTACACCTTC.

V usage is TRBV24-1 and J usage is TRBJ2-1, with TRBD2 matching 10 bases. V lost 4 bases to trimming and J lost 7 bases; unmatched junction nucleotides: 12. The germline V gene has CDR1 KGHDR and CDR2 SFDVKD. The CDR3 runs 17 residues. CDR3 nucleotide sequence: TGTGCCACCAGTGAAGCCTTTCTAGCGGGAGCAACGAATGAGCAGTTCTTC. Its protein is CATSEAFLAGATNEQFF.

This sequence joins TRBV7-2 and TRBJ1-4, with no clear D. This CDR3 contains 16 residues. Germline V gene data show CDR1 as SGHTA and CDR2 as FQGNSA. V lost 5 bases and J 5 bases, leaving 18 bases between the germline ends. CDR3 nucleotides: TGTGCCAGCAGCCCCCGAGGGTTTCAGGTGAATGAAAAACTGTTTTTT. It encodes CASSPRGFQVNEKLFF.

With respect to this clone: This sample includes further DNA sequences coding for the same CDR3. The chain combines TRBV24-1 with TRBJ1-5, with a tentative D call TRBD1 (6 bases). Per the germline V gene, CDR1 is KGHDR and CDR2 is SFDVKD. V lost 4 bases to trimming and J lost 4 bases, with 10 bases between them. The CDR3 totals 14 residues. CDR3 in amino acids: CATSDLQGNQPQHF. Written as DNA, the CDR3 is TGTGCCACCAGTGACCTACAGGGTAATCAGCCCCAGCATTTT.

This chain's CDR3 is CASSPVSSGTEAFF. The CDR3 coding sequence is TGCGCCAGCAGCCCGGTTAGTAGCGGCACTGAAGCTTTCTTT. The chain has TRBV5-1 and TRBJ1-1; the D is unclear. The V end was cut by 4 bases, the J end by 4 bases, with 14 bases between. Germline V lookup: CDR1 SGHRS, CDR2 YFSETQ. The CDR3 totals 14 residues.

Here the CDR3 DNA reads TGTGCCAGCAGTGCGGGACAGGGCTATGGCTACACCTTC. Encoded protein: CASSAGQGYGYTF. V and J are TRBV7-3 and TRBJ1-2; 9 positions agree with TRBD1. J was trimmed by 4 bases and V by 6 bases; bases with no gene match: 3. CDR3 length: 13 amino acids. Per the germline V gene, CDR1 is SGHTA and CDR2 is FQGTGA.

The chain is built from TRBV18 and TRBJ2-3; 8 bases fit TRBD2. Germline values: CDR1 KGHSH, CDR2 LQKENI. CDR3 length: 16 amino acids. Trimming cost V 2 bases and J 2 bases; bases outside gene matches: 6. The CDR3 region is CASSPKIAGSTDTQYF. CDR3 in DNA: TGTGCCAGCTCACCAAAGATAGCGGGATCCACAGATACGCAGTATTTT.

The V call is TRBV27, the J call TRBJ1-1; no definite D call. Trimming took off 0 bases at V and 1 base at J, with 9 bases between the two ends. Germline CDR1 and CDR2: MNHEY and SMNVEV (reference sequence). This CDR3 spans 15 amino acids. The CDR3 reads CASSLSPKSNTEAFF. The CDR3, as DNA: TGTGCCAGCAGTTTATCTCCTAAATCGAACACTGAAGCTTTCTTT.

The chain employs TRBV4-2 and TRBJ1-4; D is uncertain. The CDR3 runs to 17 residues. CDR1 LGHNA and CDR2 YNFKEQ come from the germline V gene. Trimming took 1 base from V and 0 from J, leaving 12 bases between them. The CDR3 loop is CASSQGAVLATNEKLFF. DNA for the CDR3: TGTGCCAGCAGCCAAGGGGCAGTCCTTGCAACTAATGAAAAACTGTTTTTT.

The chain recombines TRBV6-5 with TRBJ2-5; TRBD2 matches 8 bases. CDR1 and CDR2 from the germline V gene are MNHEY and SVGAGI. With V trimmed by 11 bases and J by 1 base, 6 bases remained unmatched. The length of the CDR3 is 13 residues. The CDR3 nucleotides read TGTGCCGCGACGGGGGGGGTCCAAGAGACCCAGTACTTC. Translating it yields CAATGGVQETQYF.

The chain joins TRBV2 to TRBJ2-7; 13 bases match TRBD2. Germline loops: CDR1 SNHLY, CDR2 FYNNEI. The CDR3 runs 12 residues. V trimming: 9 bases; J trimming: 7 bases; junction bases outside the gene matches: 3. CDR3 bases: TGTGCCAGTTCGACTAGCGGGAGGGAGCAGTACTTC. Protein product: CASSTSGREQYF.

The J gene is TRBJ2-7, the V gene TRBV7-2; 9 bases fit TRBD1. Germline assignment: CDR1 SGHTA and CDR2 FQGNSA. This CDR3 is built from 14 residues. Trimming at V came to 4 bases and at J to 7 bases, leaving 8 bases not matched to a gene. Here the CDR3 reads CASSSTGGWGEQYF. CDR3 sequence (DNA): TGTGCCAGCAGCTCCACAGGGGGCTGGGGTGAGCAGTACTTC.

J is TRBJ2-7 and V is TRBV28; 8 bases map to TRBD1. Germline V lookup: CDR1 MDHEN, CDR2 SYDVKM. Unmatched junction bases numbered 8, after V lost 5 bases and J lost 2 bases. The CDR3 spans 15 residues. CDR3 residues: CASSQPGGLTYEQYF. In DNA form, the CDR3 reads TGTGCCAGCAGTCAGCCAGGGGGCTTGACCTACGAGCAGTACTTC.

This chain uses TRBV4-1 with TRBJ2-1; 7 nucleotides align to TRBD2. J gave up 9 bases and V 0 bases, and 14 bases lay outside the gene matches. The CDR3 sequence is 17 residues long. Per the germline V gene, CDR1 is MGHRA and CDR2 is YSYEKL. CDR3 DNA sequence: TGCGCCAGCAGCCAAGATCCCAGCGGGGATACATGGGGTGAGCAGTTCTTC. Protein product: CASSQDPSGDTWGEQFF.

This chain links TRBV6-2 or TRBV6-3 with TRBJ1-6; TRBD1 matches 7 bases. Germline V gene data show CDR1 as MNHEY and CDR2 as SVGEGT. This CDR3 spans 15 amino acids. V trimming: 0 bases; J trimming: 9 bases; junction bases outside the gene matches: 5. The CDR3, as DNA: TGTGCCAGCAGTTACTCGGCAGGGGGTATTTCACCCCTCCACTTT. It encodes CASSYSAGGISPLHF.

This rearrangement joins TRBV15 to TRBJ1-2; TRBD1 aligns across 8 bases. This CDR3 spans 16 amino acids. Germline V CDR1 and CDR2: LNHNV, YYDKDF (reference sequence). Germline trimming cut 2 bases from V and 7 bases from J; bases unmatched to any gene: 12. This chain's CDR3 is CATSRNRDRSAFGYTF. The CDR3 nucleotides are TGTGCCACCAGCAGAAACCGGGACAGGTCCGCTTTTGGCTACACCTTC.

J is TRBJ1-5 and V is TRBV2; TRBD1 might be the D (5 bases). CDR1 is SNHLY and CDR2 is FYNNEI in the germline V gene. This CDR3 has 14 residues. The V and J ends lost 7 bases and 0 bases respectively, with 10 bases between them. CDR3 region: CASTLTDSNQPQHF. The CDR3 bases are TGTGCCAGCACCCTGACAGATAGCAATCAGCCCCAGCATTTT.

The rearrangement joins TRBV28 to TRBJ1-2, with 7 bases matching TRBD1. The length of the CDR3 is 14 residues. CDR1 is MDHEN and CDR2 is SYDVKM in the germline V gene. Trimming at V came to 6 bases and at J to 2 bases, leaving 6 bases not matched to a gene. CDR3 sequence: CASRVGQANYGYTF. CDR3 nucleotides: TGTGCCAGCAGAGTAGGACAGGCAAACTATGGCTACACCTTC.

The chain joins TRBV7-9 to TRBJ2-7, with D tentatively TRBD1 (6 bases). The CDR3 contains 14 residues. Germline values: CDR1 SEHNR, CDR2 FQNEAQ (reference sequence). V lost 5 bases, J lost 3 bases, and 14 bases lay in between. The CDR3 DNA follows: TGTGCCAGCAGCCCTTCTTCACAGGGCTACGAGCAGTACTTC. Translated, it gives CASSPSSQGYEQYF.

The chain is built from TRBV20-1 and TRBJ2-1; a possible D gene is TRBD2 (6 bases). Germline CDR1 reads DFQATT; CDR2 reads SNEGSKA (reference sequence). The V end lost 3 bases, the J end lost 1 base, and 22 bases lay between the germline ends. The CDR3 consists of 18 residues. This CDR3 is CSASRILDSGISYNEQFF. CDR3 in DNA: TGCAGTGCTAGTCGGATTTTAGATAGCGGCATATCCTACAATGAGCAGTTCTTC.

In its sample, this clone was seen once. The V and J genes are TRBV27 and TRBJ1-5; no clear D. This CDR3 is built from 15 residues. CDR1 MNHEY and CDR2 SMNVEV come from the germline V gene (reference sequence). V lost 3 bases, J lost 7 bases, and 16 bases lay in between. The CDR3 protein is CASSLAGIIGQPQHF. The DNA for the CDR3 is TGTGCCAGCAGTTTGGCGGGGATCATAGGACAGCCCCAGCATTTT.

V is TRBV5-6 and J is TRBJ2-5; 7 bases match TRBD1. Per the germline V gene, CDR1 is SGHDT and CDR2 is YYEEEE. V was pared by 4 bases and J by 1 base, with 1 base of the junction left unmatched. CDR3 size: 13 residues. The chain's CDR3 is CASSGTVQETQYF. The CDR3 nucleotides read TGTGCCAGCAGCGGGACAGTCCAAGAGACCCAGTACTTC.